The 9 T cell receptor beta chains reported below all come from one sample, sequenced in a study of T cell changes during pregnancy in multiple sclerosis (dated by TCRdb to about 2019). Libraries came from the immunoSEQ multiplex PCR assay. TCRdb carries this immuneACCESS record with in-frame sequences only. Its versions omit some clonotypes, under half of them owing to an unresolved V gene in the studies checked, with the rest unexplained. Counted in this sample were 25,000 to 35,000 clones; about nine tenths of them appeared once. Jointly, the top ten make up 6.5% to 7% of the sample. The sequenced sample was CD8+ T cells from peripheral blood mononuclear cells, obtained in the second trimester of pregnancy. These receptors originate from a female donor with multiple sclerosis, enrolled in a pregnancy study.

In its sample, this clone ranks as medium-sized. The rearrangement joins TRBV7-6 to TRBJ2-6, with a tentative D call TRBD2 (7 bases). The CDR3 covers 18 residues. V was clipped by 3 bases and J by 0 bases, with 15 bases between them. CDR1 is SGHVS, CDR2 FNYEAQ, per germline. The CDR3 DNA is TGTGCCAGCAGCTTGATGGGGGGGCCGAACTCTGGGGCCAACGTCCTGACTTTC. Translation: CASSLMGGPNSGANVLTF. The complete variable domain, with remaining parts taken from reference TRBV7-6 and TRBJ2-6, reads GAGVSQSPRYKVTKRGQDVALRCDPISGHVSLYWYRQALGQGPEFLTYFNYEAQQDKSGLPNDRFSAERPEGSISTLTIQRTEQRDSAMYRCASSLMGGPNSGANVLTFGAGSRLTVL.

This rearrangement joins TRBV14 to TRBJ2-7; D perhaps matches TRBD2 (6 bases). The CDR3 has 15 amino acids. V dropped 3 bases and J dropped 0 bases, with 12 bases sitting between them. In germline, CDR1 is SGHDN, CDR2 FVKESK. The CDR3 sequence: CASSHSGTPSYEQYF. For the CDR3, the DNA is TGTGCCAGCAGCCATTCCGGGACTCCCTCCTACGAGCAGTACTTC.

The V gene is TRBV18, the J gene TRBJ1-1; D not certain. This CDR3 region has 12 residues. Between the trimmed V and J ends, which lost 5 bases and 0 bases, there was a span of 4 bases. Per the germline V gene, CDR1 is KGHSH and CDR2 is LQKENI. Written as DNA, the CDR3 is TGTGCCAGCTCAAGCATGAACACTGAAGCTTTCTTT. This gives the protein CASSSMNTEAFF. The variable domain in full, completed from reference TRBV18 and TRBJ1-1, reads NAGVMQNPRHLVRRRGQEARLRCSPMKGHSHVYWYRQLPEEGLKFMVYLQKENIIDESGMPKERFSAEFPKEGPSILRIQQVVRGDSAAYFCASSSMNTEAFFGQGTRLTVV.

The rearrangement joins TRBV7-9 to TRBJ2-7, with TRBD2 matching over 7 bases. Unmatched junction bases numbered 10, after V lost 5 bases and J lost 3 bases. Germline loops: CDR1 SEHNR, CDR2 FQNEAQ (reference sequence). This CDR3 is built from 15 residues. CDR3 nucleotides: TGTGCCAGCAGCCCACCCCGCGGGGGATTCTACGAGCAGTACTTC. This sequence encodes CASSPPRGGFYEQYF.

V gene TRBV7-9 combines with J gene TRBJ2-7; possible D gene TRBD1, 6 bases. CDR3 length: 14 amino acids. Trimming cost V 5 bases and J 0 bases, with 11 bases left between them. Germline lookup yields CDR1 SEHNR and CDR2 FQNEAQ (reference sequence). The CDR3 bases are TGTGCCAGCAGCCCCCGACAGGACTCCTACGAGCAGTACTTC. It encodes CASSPRQDSYEQYF.

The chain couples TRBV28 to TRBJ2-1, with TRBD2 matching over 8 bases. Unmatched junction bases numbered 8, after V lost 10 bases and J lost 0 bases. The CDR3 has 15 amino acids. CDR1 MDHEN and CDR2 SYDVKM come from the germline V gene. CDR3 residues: CAIPAGTSSYNEQFF. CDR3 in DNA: TGTGCCATTCCGGCCGGGACTAGCTCCTACAATGAGCAGTTCTTC.

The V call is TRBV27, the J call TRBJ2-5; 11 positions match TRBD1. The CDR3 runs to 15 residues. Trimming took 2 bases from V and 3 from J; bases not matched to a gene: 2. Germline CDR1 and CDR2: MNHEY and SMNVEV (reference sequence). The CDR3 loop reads CASSLGTGGKETQYF. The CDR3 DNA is TGTGCCAGCAGTTTAGGGACAGGGGGTAAAGAGACCCAGTACTTC.

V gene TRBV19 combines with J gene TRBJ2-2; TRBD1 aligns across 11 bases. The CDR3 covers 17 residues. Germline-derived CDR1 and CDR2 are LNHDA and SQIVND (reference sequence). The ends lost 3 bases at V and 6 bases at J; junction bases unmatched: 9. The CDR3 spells CASSIMFRDRGAGELFF. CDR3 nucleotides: TGTGCCAGTAGTATTATGTTCCGGGACAGGGGGGCCGGGGAGCTGTTTTTT.

The CDR3 coding sequence is TGTGCCAGCAGCCCTCGGCTGGGCAAAAGCTCCTACAATGAGCAGTTCTTC. Translation gives CASSPRLGKSSYNEQFF. The V call is TRBV7-3, the J call TRBJ2-1; D unclear. CDR1 is SGHTA, CDR2 FQGTGA, per germline. This CDR3 region has 17 residues. Trimming stripped 5 bases from V and 0 bases from J, with 17 bases between.